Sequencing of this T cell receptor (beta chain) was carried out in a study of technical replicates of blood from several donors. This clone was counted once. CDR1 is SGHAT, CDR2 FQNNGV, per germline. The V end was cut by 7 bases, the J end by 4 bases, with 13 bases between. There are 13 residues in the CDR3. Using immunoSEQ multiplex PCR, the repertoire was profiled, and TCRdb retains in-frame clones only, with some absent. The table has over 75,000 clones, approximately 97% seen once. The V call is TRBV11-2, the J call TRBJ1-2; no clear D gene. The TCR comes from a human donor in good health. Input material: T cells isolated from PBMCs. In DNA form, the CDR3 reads TGTGCCAGCAACCCCCCAGGCCTCTATGGCTACACCTTC. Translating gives CASNPPGLYGYTF.